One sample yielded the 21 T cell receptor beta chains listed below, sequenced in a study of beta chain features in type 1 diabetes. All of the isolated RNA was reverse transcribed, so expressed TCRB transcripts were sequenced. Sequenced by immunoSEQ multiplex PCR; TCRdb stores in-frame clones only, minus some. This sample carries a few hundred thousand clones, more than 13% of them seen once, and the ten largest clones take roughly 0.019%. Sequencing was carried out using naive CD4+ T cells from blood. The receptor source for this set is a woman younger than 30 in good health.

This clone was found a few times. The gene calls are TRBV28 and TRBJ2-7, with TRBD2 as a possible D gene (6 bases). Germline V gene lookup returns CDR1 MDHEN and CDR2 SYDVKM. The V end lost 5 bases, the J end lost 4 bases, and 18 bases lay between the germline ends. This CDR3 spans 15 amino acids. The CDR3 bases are TGTGCCAGCAGTCCGGCTGGGGAGGCAGGATACGAGCAGTACTTC. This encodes CASSPAGEAGYEQYF.

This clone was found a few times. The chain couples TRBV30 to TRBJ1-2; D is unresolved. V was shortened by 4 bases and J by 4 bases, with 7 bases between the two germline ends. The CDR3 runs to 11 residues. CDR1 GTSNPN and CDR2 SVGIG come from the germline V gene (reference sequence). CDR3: CAWTGTYGYTF. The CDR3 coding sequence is TGTGCCTGGACAGGAACCTATGGCTACACCTTC.

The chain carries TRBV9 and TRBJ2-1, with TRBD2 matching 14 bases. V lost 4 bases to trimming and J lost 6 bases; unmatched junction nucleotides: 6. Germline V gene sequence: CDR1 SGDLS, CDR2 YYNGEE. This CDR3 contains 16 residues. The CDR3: CASSLMGTSGSNEQFF. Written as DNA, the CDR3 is TGTGCCAGCAGCTTAATGGGGACTAGCGGGAGCAATGAGCAGTTCTTC.

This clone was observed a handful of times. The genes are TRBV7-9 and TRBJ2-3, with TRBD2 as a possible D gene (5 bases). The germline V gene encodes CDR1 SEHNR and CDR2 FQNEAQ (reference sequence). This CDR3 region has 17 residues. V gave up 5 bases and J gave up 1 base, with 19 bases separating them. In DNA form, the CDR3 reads TGTGCCAGCAGCCCACGGCGGGCATTGCCCCGCACAGATACGCAGTATTTT. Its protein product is CASSPRRALPRTDTQYF.

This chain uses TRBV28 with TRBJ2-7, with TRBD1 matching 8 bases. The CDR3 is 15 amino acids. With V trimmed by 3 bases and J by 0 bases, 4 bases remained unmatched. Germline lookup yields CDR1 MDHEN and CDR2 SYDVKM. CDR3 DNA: TGTGCCAGCAGTTTGGGACAGGCGTCCTCCTACGAGCAGTACTTC. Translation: CASSLGQASSYEQYF. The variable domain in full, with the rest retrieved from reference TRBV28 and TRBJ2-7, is DVKVTQSSRYLVKRTGEKVFLECVQDMDHENMFWYRQDPGLGLRLIYFSYDVKMKEKGDIPEGYSVSREKKERFSLILESASTNQTSMYLCASSLGQASSYEQYFGPGTRLTVT.

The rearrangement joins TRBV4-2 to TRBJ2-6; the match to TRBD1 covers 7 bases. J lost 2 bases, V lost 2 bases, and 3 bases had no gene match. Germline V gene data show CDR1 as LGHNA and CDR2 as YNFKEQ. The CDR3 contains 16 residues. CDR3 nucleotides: TGTGCCAGCAGCCAAACAGACAGGGCTGGGGCCAACGTCCTGACTTTC. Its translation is CASSQTDRAGANVLTF.

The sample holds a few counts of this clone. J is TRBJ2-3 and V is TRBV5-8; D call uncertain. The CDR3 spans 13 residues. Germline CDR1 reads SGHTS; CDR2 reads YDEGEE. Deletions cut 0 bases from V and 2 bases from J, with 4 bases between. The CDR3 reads CASSLAYTDTQYF. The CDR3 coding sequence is TGTGCCAGCAGCTTGGCCTACACAGATACGCAGTATTTT. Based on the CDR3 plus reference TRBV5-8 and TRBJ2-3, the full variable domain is EAGVTQSPTHLIKTRGQQATLRCSPISGHTSVYWYQQALGLGLQFLLWYDEGEERNRGNFPPRFSGRQFPNYSSELNVNALELEDSALYLCASSLAYTDTQYFGPGTRLTVL.

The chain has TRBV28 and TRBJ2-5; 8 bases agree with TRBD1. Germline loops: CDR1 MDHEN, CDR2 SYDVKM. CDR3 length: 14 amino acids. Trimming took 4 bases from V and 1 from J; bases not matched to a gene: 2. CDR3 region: CASSSGQVQETQYF. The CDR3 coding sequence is TGTGCCAGCAGTTCGGGACAGGTCCAAGAGACCCAGTACTTC.

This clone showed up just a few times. In DNA, the CDR3 is TGTGCCTGGAGTGTTGACAGGGGGCAGGAAAAACTGTTTTTT. This sequence encodes CAWSVDRGQEKLFF. The chain links TRBV30 to TRBJ1-4; 10 bases are shared with TRBD1. The junction had 3 bases not matched to a gene; V was cut back by 0 bases and J by 8 bases. The V gene's germline CDR1 is GTSNPN and CDR2 SVGIG (reference sequence). The CDR3 length is 14 residues.

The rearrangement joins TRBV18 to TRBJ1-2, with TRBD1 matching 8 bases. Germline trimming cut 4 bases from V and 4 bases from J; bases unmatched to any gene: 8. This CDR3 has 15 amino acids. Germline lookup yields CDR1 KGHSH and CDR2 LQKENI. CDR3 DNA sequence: TGTGCCAGCTCACTACGCCGGGACAGGCCCTATGGCTACACCTTC. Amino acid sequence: CASSLRRDRPYGYTF.

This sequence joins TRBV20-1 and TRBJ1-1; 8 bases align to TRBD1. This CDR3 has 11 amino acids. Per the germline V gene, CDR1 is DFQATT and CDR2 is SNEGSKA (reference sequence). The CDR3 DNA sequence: TGCAGAGGGACAGGGAACACTGAAGCTTTCTTT. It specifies CRGTGNTEAFF.

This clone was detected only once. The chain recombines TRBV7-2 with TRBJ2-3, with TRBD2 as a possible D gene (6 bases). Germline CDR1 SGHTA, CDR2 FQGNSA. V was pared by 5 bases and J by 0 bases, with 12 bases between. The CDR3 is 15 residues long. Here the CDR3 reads CASSIPGLSTDTQYF. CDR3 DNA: TGTGCCAGCAGCATCCCGGGACTGAGCACAGATACGCAGTATTTT.

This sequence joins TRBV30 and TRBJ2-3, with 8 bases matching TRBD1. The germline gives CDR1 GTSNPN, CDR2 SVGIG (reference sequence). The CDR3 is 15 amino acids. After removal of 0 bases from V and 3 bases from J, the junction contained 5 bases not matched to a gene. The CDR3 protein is CAWSVNQGATDTQYF. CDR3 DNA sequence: TGTGCCTGGAGTGTAAACCAGGGGGCAACAGATACGCAGTATTTT.

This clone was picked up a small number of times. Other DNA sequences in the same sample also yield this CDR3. The CDR3 DNA is TGCGCCAGCAGCTTGGCCTTAGCTGGGTACAATGAGCAGTTCTTC. Translation: CASSLALAGYNEQFF. The chain combines TRBV5-1 with TRBJ2-1; D uncertain. The CDR3 loop spans 15 amino acids. The germline V gene has CDR1 SGHRS and CDR2 YFSETQ. The V end was cut by 0 bases, the J end by 4 bases, with 11 bases between.

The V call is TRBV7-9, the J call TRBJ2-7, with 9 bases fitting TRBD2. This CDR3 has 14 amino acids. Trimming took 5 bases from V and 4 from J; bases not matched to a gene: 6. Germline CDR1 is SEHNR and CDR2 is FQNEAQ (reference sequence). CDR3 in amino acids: CASSQLAGTYEQYF. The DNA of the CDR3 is TGTGCCAGCAGCCAGCTAGCGGGAACTTACGAGCAGTACTTC. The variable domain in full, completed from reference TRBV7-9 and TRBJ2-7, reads DTGVSQNPRHKITKRGQNVTFRCDPISEHNRLYWYRQTLGQGPEFLTYFQNEAQLEKSRLLSDRFSAERPKGSFSTLEIQRTEQGDSAMYLCASSQLAGTYEQYFGPGTRLTVT.

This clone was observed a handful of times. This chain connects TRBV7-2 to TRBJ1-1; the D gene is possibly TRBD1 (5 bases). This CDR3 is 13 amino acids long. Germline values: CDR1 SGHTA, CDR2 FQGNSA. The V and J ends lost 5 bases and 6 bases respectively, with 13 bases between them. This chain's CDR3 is CASSTSREAEAFF. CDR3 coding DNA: TGTGCCAGCAGCACGTCCAGGGAGGCTGAAGCTTTCTTT.

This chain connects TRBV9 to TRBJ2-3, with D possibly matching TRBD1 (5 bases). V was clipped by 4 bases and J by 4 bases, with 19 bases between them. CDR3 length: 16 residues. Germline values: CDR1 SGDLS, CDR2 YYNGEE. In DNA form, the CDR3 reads TGTGCCAGCAGCTTTAGTTCAGGGAAATGGCCAGATACGCAGTATTTT. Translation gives CASSFSSGKWPDTQYF.

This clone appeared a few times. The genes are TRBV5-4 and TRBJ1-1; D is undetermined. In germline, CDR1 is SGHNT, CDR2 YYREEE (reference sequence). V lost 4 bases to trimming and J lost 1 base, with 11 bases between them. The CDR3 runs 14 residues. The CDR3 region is CASSLPTGNTEAFF. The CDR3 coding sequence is TGTGCCAGCAGCCTCCCGACGGGGAACACTGAAGCTTTCTTT.

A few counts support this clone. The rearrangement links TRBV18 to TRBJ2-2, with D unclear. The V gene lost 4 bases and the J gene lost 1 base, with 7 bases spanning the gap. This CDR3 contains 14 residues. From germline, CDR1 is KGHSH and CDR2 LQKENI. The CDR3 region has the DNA TGTGCCAGCTCACTCGCGGTGAACACCGGGGAGCTGTTTTTT. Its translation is CASSLAVNTGELFF.

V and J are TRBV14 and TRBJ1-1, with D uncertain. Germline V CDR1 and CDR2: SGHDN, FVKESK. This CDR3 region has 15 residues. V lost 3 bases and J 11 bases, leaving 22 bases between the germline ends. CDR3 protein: CASSQRGTTGTMAFF. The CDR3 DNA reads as TGTGCCAGCAGCCAGCGGGGAACGACGGGAACTATGGCTTTCTTT.

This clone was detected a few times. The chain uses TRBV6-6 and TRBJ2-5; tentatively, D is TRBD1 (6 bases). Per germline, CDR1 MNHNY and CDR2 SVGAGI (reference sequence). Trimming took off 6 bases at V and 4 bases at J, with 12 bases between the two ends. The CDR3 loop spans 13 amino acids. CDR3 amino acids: CASRTQGRETQYF. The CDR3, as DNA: TGTGCCAGCAGAACACAGGGACGAGAGACCCAGTACTTC.